The clone carrying this T cell receptor beta chain was recorded once. Unmatched junction bases numbered 14, after V lost 1 base and J lost 3 bases. The CDR3 contains 20 residues. In germline, CDR1 is SGHVS, CDR2 FNYEAQ. TCRdb called the PCR reads again in MiXCR, with one record for every CDR3 protein. Of around 460,000 distinct CDR3 sequences in the sample, around 23% are singletons; the top ten hold 0.76%. These data originate in a study of molecular identifiers for immune sequencing clone quantification. Sorting defined naive CD8 T cells as CD8+CD4-CCR7+CD45RA+. Sequenced sample: naive CD8+ T cells from blood, with Jurkat cell RNA spiked in. Subset defined: FACS-sorted CD8+CD4-CCR7+CD45RA+ naive T cells. This clonotype originated in a human donor in good health. Some libraries in this study had Jurkat cell RNA spiked in. The genes are TRBV7-6 and TRBJ2-6, with 8 bases that match TRBD2. This CDR3 reads CASSLVGSGDGGVGANVLTF. CDR3 coding DNA: TGTGCCAGCAGCTTAGTCGGTAGCGGGGATGGTGGAGTTGGGGCCAACGTCCTGACTTTC. The full variable domain, completed using reference TRBV7-6 and TRBJ2-6, is GAGVSQSPRYKVTKRGQDVALRCDPISGHVSLYWYRQALGQGPEFLTYFNYEAQQDKSGLPNDRFSAERPEGSISTLTIQRTEQRDSAMYRCASSLVGSGDGGVGANVLTFGAGSRLTVL.